A selection of T cell receptor beta chains follows, all from one sample in a study of control samples from healthy donors and cancer patients. Using immunoSEQ multiplex PCR, the repertoire was profiled, and TCRdb retains in-frame clones only, with some absent. The sample lists roughly 90,000 clones, 85% to 90% seen once, with about 9.5% in the top ten. Sequenced: PBMCs. These receptors all come from a woman between 45 and 65 years old with colorectal cancer. CDR3s include the opening cysteine and the closing phenylalanine or tryptophan. Each record gives: clone size, J gene, V gene, D gene, CDR3 DNA, CDR3 protein. A D gene is named only where the DNA matches it firmly. Size tells how often a clone was seen (once, few, many) or the class of an expanded clone, and some rows leave it out.

. | TRBJ1-2 | TRBV30 | . | TGTGCCTGGGGGGGACATGATGGCTACACCTTC | CAWGGHDGYTF
. | TRBJ2-3 | TRBV24-1 | . | TGTGCCACCGCGAAGCCAAGCACAGATACGCAGTATTTT | CATAKPSTDTQYF
few | TRBJ2-2 | TRBV7-2 | . | TGTGCCAGCACGACTCCGAACACCGGGGAGCTGTTTTTT | CASTTPNTGELFF
. | TRBJ2-1 | TRBV2 | . | TGTGCCAGCCGGCTGCTAACCTACAATGAGCAGTTCTTC | CASRLLTYNEQFF
few | TRBJ2-3 | TRBV5-1 | . | TGCGCCAGCACCAATACAGATACGCAGTATTTT | CASTNTDTQYF
. | TRBJ1-4 | TRBV3-1/TRBV3-2 | TRBD1 | TGTGCCAGCAGCCAAGCGATCCGGGACAGAAGGGCAACTAATGAAAAACTGTTTTTT | CASSQAIRDRRATNEKLFF
once | TRBJ1-1 | TRBV12-3/TRBV12-4 | TRBD1 | TGTGCCAGCAGATCGGGACAGTGGACTGAAGCTTTCTTT | CASRSGQWTEAFF
. | TRBJ1-1 | TRBV7-2 | . | TGTGCCAGCAGCTTAGGCGGGACAAAGAACACTGAAGCTTTCTTT | CASSLGGTKNTEAFF
. | TRBJ1-1 | TRBV20-1 | . | TGCAGTGCCGTCAGGGAGACTGAAGCTTTCTTT | CSAVRETEAFF
. | TRBJ1-1 | TRBV3-1/TRBV3-2 | . | TGTGCCAGCAGCCAAAGCATTGGGGCTAGGGGGAACACTGAAGCTTTCTTT | CASSQSIGARGNTEAFF
few | TRBJ2-3 | TRBV7-3 | . | TGTGCCAGCAGCATCTATGCGGGAGATACGCAGTATTTT | CASSIYAGDTQYF
few | TRBJ1-5 | TRBV3-1/TRBV3-2 | TRBD1 | TGTGCCAGCAGCCAAGGGCAGGGGGAGCAGCCCCAGCATTTT | CASSQGQGEQPQHF
. | TRBJ2-6 | TRBV28 | . | TGTGCCAGCAGTTTATCCCGGACAAACTCTGGGGCCAACGTCCTGACTTTC | CASSLSRTNSGANVLTF
. | TRBJ2-5 | TRBV7-2 | . | TGTGCCAGCAGCTTAGGGGGCCCTCGTCGGGAGACCCAGTACTTC | CASSLGGPRRETQYF
. | TRBJ1-1 | TRBV27 | . | TGTGCCAGCACCCAGGGCCTAAAGGCTTTCTTT | CASTQGLKAFF
. | TRBJ1-3 | TRBV6-5 | TRBD1 | TGTGCCAGCAGGACCCCAGGGGGGAGAAACACCATATATTTT | CASRTPGGRNTIYF
. | TRBJ2-2 | TRBV4-1 | TRBD1 | TGCGCCAGCAGCCAATCGGGACAGGGTTTCGGGGAGCTGTTTTTT | CASSQSGQGFGELFF
. | TRBJ2-1 | TRBV30 | . | TGTGCCTGGAGTACCAGCTCCTACAATGAGCAGTTCTTC | CAWSTSSYNEQFF
. | TRBJ2-1 | TRBV20-1 | . | TGCAGTGTGGCACAACTCAATGAGCAGTTCTTC | CSVAQLNEQFF
. | TRBJ1-5 | TRBV10-3 | . | TGTGCCATCAGTGTCGGAGGGGGCAATCAGCCCCAGCATTTT | CAISVGGGNQPQHF
. | TRBJ2-3 | TRBV7-3 | . | TGTGCCAGCAGCCTACCGACAGTCACAGATACGCAGTATTTT | CASSLPTVTDTQYF
. | TRBJ1-1 | TRBV19 | . | TGTGCCAGTAGTATCCGCGTCAGGGAGGGGAACACTGAAGCTTTCTTT | CASSIRVREGNTEAFF
. | TRBJ2-5 | TRBV7-9 | TRBD2 | TGTGCCAGCAGCAGAGGACTAGCGGGGGGCGGCGAGACCCAGTACTTC | CASSRGLAGGGETQYF
. | TRBJ1-1 | TRBV30 | . | TGTGCCTGGAGTGTACGGCCGAGAGGGAGTGGAGTTGACACTGAAGCTTTCTTT | CAWSVRPRGSGVDTEAFF